The clone carrying this T cell receptor (beta chain) showed up just a few times. Its antigen is as yet unknown. Germline CDR1 and CDR2: SNHLY and FYNNEI. The CDR3 is 14 residues long. Trimming removed 6 bases from V and 3 bases from J, with 15 bases in between. This entry is derived from a study of memory CD4+ T cells and cytomegalovirus serostatus. Across the whole study: This sample comes from healthy Belgian adults, under 10 CMV seropositive, 24 seronegative. The study, taken as a whole, reports: The CMV-associated TCR signature appears largely within the CD4+ memory repertoire.

Single viable CD3+CD4+CD8-CD45RO+ cells were sorted as the memory CD4+ T cells. Serostatus was set by detecting CMV pp150, pp28, p38, p52 IgG. Sequencing used immunoSEQ multiplex PCR; TCRdb keeps in-frame clones, though not all of them. The data hold approximately 53,000 clones, with 82% observed a single time. The receptor was isolated from an adult in good health and CMV-seronegative. Sequenced sample: memory CD4+ T cells from blood. V is TRBV2 and J is TRBJ2-7; no firm D call. The DNA for the CDR3 is TGTGCCAGCAGCGCGCTGGCGTCGGGCTACGAGCAGTACTTC. Amino acids: CASSALASGYEQYF.